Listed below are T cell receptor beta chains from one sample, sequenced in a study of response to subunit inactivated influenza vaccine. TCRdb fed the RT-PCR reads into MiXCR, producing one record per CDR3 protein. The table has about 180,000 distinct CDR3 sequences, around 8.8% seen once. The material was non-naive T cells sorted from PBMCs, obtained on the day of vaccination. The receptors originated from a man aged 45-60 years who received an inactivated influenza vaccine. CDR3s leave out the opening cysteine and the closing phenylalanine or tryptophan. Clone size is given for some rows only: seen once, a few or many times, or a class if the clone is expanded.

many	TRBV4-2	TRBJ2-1	ASSQDSALNEQF
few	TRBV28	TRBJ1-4	ASSDRGPNEKLF
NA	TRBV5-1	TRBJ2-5	ASSPAPSIVQETQY
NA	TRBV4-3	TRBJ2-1	ASSQEAAGGVPDEQF
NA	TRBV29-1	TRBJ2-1	SVEATGVQTPYNEQF
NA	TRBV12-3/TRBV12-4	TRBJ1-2	ASSLFGGGGDGYT
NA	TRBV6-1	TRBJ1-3	ASSQGPFSGNTIY
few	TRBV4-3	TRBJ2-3	ASSQVLPAGTSTDTQY
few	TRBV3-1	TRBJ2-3	ASSQEWKARGGDTQY
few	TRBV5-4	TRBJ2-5	ASSSDRAQTQY
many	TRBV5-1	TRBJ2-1	ASSLGFGLSVGEQF
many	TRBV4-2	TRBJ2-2	ASSHTSGLNTGELF
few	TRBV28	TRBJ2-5	ASSRNLQETQY
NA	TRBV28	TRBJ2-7	ASSAFYEQY
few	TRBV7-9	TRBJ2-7	ASSLAGTSAYEQY
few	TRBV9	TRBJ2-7	ASSTSGTSAVHEQY
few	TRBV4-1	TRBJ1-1	ASSHPGRSLRGDTEAF
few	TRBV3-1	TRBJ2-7	ASSQDFRGPPYEQY
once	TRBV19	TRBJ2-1	ASSTGARGEQF
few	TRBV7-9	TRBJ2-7	ASSLVGVEQY
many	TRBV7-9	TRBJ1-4	AYGGEKLF
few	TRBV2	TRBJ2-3	ASSDPGHPLDTQY
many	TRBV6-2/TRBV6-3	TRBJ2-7	ASSYSPLAGGLDEQY
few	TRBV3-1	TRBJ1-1	ASTKTGKNTEAF
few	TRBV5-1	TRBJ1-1	ASSFTGAEAF